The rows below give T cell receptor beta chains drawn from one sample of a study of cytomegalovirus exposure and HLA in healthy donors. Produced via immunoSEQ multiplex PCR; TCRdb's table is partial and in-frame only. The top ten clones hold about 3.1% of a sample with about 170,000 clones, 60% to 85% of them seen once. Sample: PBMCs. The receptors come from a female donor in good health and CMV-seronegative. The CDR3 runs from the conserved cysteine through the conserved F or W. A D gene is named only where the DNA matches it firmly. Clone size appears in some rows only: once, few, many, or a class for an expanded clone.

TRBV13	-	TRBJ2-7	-	TGTGCCAGCAGCTTAGGGTTTAGCGGCTCCTACGAGCAGTACTTC	CASSLGFSGSYEQYF
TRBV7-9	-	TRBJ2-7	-	TGTGCCAGCAGTCCGCGGACAGACCTCTCCTACGAGCAGTACTTC	CASSPRTDLSYEQYF
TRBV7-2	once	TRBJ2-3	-	TGTGCCAGCAGCTTGGGGGGTCCCCACACAGATACGCAGTATTTT	CASSLGGPHTDTQYF
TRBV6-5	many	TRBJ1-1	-	TGTGCCAGCAGTGAGGGACAAATGAACACTGAAGCTTTCTTT	CASSEGQMNTEAFF
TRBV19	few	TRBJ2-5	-	TGTGCCACCTCCGGGTTTCAAGAGACCCAGTACTTC	CATSGFQETQYF
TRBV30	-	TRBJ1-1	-	TGTGCCTGGAGTGCCCTAGGGGTAAGAGGCACTGAAGCTTTCTTT	CAWSALGVRGTEAFF
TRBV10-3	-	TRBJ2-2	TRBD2	TGTGCCATCAGTGAGTCAGGACTAGCGGGGGGAACCGGGGAGCTGTTTTTT	CAISESGLAGGTGELFF
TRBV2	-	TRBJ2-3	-	TGTGCCAGCAGGGGGCTACCAGATACGCAGTATTTT	CASRGLPDTQYF
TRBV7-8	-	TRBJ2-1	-	TGTGCCAGCAGCTTACTAGCGAAGACCTACAATGAGCAGTTCTTC	CASSLLAKTYNEQFF
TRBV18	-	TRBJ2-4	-	TGTGCCAGCTCACCATGGGAGATAGGGATACGCATTCAGTACTTC	CASSPWEIGIRIQYF
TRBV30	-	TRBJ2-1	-	TGTGCCTGGAGTGTGTGGACAGACAATGAGCAGTTCTTC	CAWSVWTDNEQFF
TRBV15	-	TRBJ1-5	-	TGTGCCACCAGCAGCCTCAAGCGGGGGAATCAGCCCCAGCATTTT	CATSSLKRGNQPQHF
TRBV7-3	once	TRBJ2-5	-	TGTGCCAGCAGCTTACAGGGGGGTTGGGAGACCCAGTACTTC	CASSLQGGWETQYF
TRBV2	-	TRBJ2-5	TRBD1	TGTGCCAGCAGAGATCGGACAGGGGGCGAGACCCAGTACTTC	CASRDRTGGETQYF
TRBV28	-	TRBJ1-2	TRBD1	TGTGCCAGCAGTTTTCCGCCGGGACAGGGATTCGGCTACACCTTC	CASSFPPGQGFGYTF
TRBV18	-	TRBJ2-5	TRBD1	TGTGCCAGCTCACCCCGGGACAGCCCCCAAGAGACCCAGTACTTC	CASSPRDSPQETQYF
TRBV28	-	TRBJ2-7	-	TGTGCCAGCAGTCCTAGACTAGGGTCCTACGAGCAGTACTTC	CASSPRLGSYEQYF
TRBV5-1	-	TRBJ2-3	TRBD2	TGCGCCAGCAGCGGGACGGTACTAGCGGGAAGCACAGATACGCAGTATTTT	CASSGTVLAGSTDTQYF
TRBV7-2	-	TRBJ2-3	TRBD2	TGTGCCAGCAGCTTAAGCGGGGCCCGCGGGGATACGCAGTATTTT	CASSLSGARGDTQYF
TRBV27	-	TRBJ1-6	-	TGTGCCAGCAGTCAAAACAGGCCAGGGAATTCACCCCTCCACTTT	CASSQNRPGNSPLHF
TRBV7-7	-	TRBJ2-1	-	TGTGCTAGCAGCTCGGACTTAAACAATGAGCAGTTCTTC	CASSSDLNNEQFF
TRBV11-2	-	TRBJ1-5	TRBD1	TGTGCCAGCAGCTCGGGGACAGGGGGTGCCTATCAGCCCCAGCATTTT	CASSSGTGGAYQPQHF
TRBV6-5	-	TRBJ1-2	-	TGTGCCAGCAGAATGTCAGGGGACTACACCTTC	CASRMSGDYTF
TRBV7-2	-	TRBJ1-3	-	TGTGCCAGCAGCTTAGTGGACAGTGAAATAGGAAACACCATATATTTT	CASSLVDSEIGNTIYF
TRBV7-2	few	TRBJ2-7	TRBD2	TGTGCCAGCAGCTTAAACCCGGGACTAGCCTACGAGCAGTACTTC	CASSLNPGLAYEQYF
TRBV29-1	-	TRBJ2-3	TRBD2	TGCAGCGTTGAGACTAGCGGGAGAGGGGCAGATACGCAGTATTTT	CSVETSGRGADTQYF
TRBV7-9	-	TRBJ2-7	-	TGTGCCAGCAGCTTGGGGGGGGCGGATTACTACGAGCAGTACTTC	CASSLGGADYYEQYF
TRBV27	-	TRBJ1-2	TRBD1	TGTGCCAGCAGTTCGACAGGGAAGGACTATGGCTACACCTTC	CASSSTGKDYGYTF
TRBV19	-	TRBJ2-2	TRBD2	TGTGCCAGTATTCGGACTAGCGGGGGGTTCACCGGGGAGCTGTTTTTT	CASIRTSGGFTGELFF
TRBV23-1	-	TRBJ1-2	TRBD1	TGCGCCAGCAGTCAATTGACGAAGCGGGACAGGGTATATGGCTACACCTTC	CASSQLTKRDRVYGYTF
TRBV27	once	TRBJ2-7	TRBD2	TGTGCCAGCAGTTTATCGCGGTGGACTAGTGACTCCTACGAGCAGTACTTC	CASSLSRWTSDSYEQYF
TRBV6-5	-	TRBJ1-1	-	TGTGCCAGCAGTCCGACACGCCTTTGGGCTGAAGCTTTCTTT	CASSPTRLWAEAFF
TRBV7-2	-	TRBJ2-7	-	TGTGCCAGCAGCCTTGGCAGGGACTACGAGCAGTACTTC	CASSLGRDYEQYF
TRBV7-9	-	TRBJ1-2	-	TGTGCCAGCAGCTGGCAGGGGATGTATGGCTACACCTTC	CASSWQGMYGYTF
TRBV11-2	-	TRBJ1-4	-	TGTGCCAGCAGCTTAGTGGTTCTAAATGAAAAACTGTTTTTT	CASSLVVLNEKLFF
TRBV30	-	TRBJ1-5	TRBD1	TGTGCCTGGGCTGGGACAGGGGGCAGCCAGCCCCAGCATTTT	CAWAGTGGSQPQHF
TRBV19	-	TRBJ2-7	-	TGTGCCAGTAGTAATAGCGTGAGCTCCTACGAGCAGTACTTC	CASSNSVSSYEQYF
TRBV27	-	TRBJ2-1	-	TGTGCCAGCAGTTTAGTGGGGGGATCGCACAATGAGCAGTTCTTC	CASSLVGGSHNEQFF
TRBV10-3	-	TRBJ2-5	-	TGTGCCATCAGGGTGAGGACTCAAGAGACCCAGTACTTC	CAIRVRTQETQYF
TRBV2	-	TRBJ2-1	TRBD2	TGTGCCAGCTGGGGACTAGCGGGAGGTGGCAATGAGCAGTTCTTC	CASWGLAGGGNEQFF
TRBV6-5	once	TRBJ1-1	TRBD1	TGTGCCAGCAGTTACGACAGGGGGAGTGCTGAAGCTTTCTTT	CASSYDRGSAEAFF
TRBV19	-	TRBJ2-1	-	TGTGCCAGTAGTGACTACCCGGGTGAGCAGTTCTTC	CASSDYPGEQFF
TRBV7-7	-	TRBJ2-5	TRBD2	TGTGCCAGCAGCCAAAGCGGGGGGGGAGGGGAGACCCAGTACTTC	CASSQSGGGGETQYF
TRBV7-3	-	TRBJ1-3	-	TGTGCCAGCAGCCCGCAGGGTGGATCCGGAAACACCATATATTTT	CASSPQGGSGNTIYF
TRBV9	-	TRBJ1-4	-	TGTGCCAGCAGCCGCTCCGGAGTCAGCGTCAATGAAAAACTGTTTTTT	CASSRSGVSVNEKLFF
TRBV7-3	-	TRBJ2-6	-	TGTGCCAGCAGGAGAACTTCTGGGGCCAACGTCCTGACTTTC	CASRRTSGANVLTF
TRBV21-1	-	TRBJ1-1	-	TGTGCCAGCAACCATTGCCGTTGGTGCGAGCTAGTGAACACTGAAGCTTTCTTT	CASNHCRWCELVNTEAFF
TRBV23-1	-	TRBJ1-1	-	TGCGCCAGCAGTCATCTACCTGTCCGTACTGAAGCTTTCTTT	CASSHLPVRTEAFF
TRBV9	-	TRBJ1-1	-	TGTGCCAGCACCCCACTAGACAGGATGAACACTGAAGCTTTCTTT	CASTPLDRMNTEAFF
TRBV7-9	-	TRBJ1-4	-	TGTGCCAGCAGCTCAAGGACAGAAGGTGAAAAACTGTTTTTT	CASSSRTEGEKLFF
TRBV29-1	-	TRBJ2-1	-	TGCAGCGTTGGGAGCGATTCCTACAATGAGCAGTTCTTC	CSVGSDSYNEQFF
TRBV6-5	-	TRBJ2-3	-	TGTGCCAGCAGTTACTTGGGGGGAGATACGCAGTATTTT	CASSYLGGDTQYF
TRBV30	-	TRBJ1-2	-	TGTGCCTGGAGGCAGGCCTCTAACTATGGCTACACCTTC	CAWRQASNYGYTF
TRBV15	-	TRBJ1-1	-	TGTGCCACCGGGAAAGGGGAGAACACTGAAGCTTTCTTT	CATGKGENTEAFF
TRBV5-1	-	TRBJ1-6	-	TGCGCCAGCAGCTTGGCGGGCAGGGAATATGCACCCCTCCACTTT	CASSLAGREYAPLHF
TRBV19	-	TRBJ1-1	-	TGTGCCAGTATCCCCCCTGGTGAGATCTTCACTGAAGCTTTCTTT	CASIPPGEIFTEAFF
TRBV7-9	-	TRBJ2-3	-	TGTGCCAGCAACGAGGTAGAGCTACCAGATACGCAGTATTTT	CASNEVELPDTQYF
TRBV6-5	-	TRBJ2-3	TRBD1	TGTGCCAGCAGTTACTCCAGGGACAGTAGCACAGATACGCAGTATTTT	CASSYSRDSSTDTQYF
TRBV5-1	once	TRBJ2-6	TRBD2	TGCGCCAGCAGCTTGGCCCTTCTAGCGGGCTTCCCTCAGGCGTCTGGGGCCAACGTCCTGACTTTC	CASSLALLAGFPQASGANVLTF